This TCR beta chain was sequenced in a study of regulatory T cells in long-lasting Graves disease. Broader study findings: Relative to newly diagnosed Graves' patients, persistent ones had lower TCR diversity. Under persistent disease, TRBV28, TRBJ1-2 and TRBJ2-5 were used preferentially.

Time point described: persistent/refractory GD, antithyroid drugs over 5 years with positive TRAb. The TCR library used RNA extracted from PBMCs. Of note for this clonotype: Its antigen is not known. The junction departs from the called germline gene at one end, perhaps through a read error.

The authors built TCR beta libraries using iRepertoire HTBI primers and Arm-PCR of CDR3 regions. TCRdb independently ran MiXCR on the multiplex PCR reads; one entry per CDR3 protein. This table has fewer than 400,000 distinct CDR3 sequences, around 20% appearing once. Germline V gives CDR1 SQVTM, CDR2 ANQGSEA. CDR3 length: 14 residues. This receptor was obtained from a female donor with Graves disease. Sequencing was performed on peripheral blood mononuclear cells (PBMCs), taken when the disease was refractory, from a patient treated with antithyroid drugs. This chain connects TRBV29-1 to TRBJ2-7, with 12 bases lining up with TRBD1. Written as DNA, the CDR3 is TGCGGCGTTGGGGGGGACAGGGGGCGCGACGAGCAGTACTTC. Translation: CGVGGDRGRDEQYF.